What follows describes a single T cell receptor beta chain. The antigen is unknown. The data are from a study of T cell responses to AZD1222 COVID-19 vaccine. Study results and caveats: None of the repertoires were sampled until the peak T cell response had passed. After two AZD1222 doses, spike-specific TCR breadth and depth rose versus day 0.

Clones were read by immunoSEQ multiplex PCR, and TCRdb kept only the in-frame ones, dropping some. Among some 140,000 clones listed, about 94% were seen once. Per germline, CDR1 PRHDT and CDR2 FYEKMQ (reference sequence). There are 19 residues in the CDR3. With 5 bases clipped from V and 1 base from J, the junction kept 15 bases outside the gene matches. The sample consisted of peripheral blood, taken on day 0 of AZD1222 vaccination. The chain couples TRBV13 to TRBJ2-1; 9 positions agree with TRBD2. The sequence was obtained from an adult in good health. CDR3 nucleotides: TGTGCCAGCAGCACCATAGCGGGGGTGATTGATATTTCCTACAATGAGCAGTTCTTC. Translation gives CASSTIAGVIDISYNEQFF. Full variable domain (rest looked up from reference TRBV13 and TRBJ2-1): AAGVIQSPRHLIKEKRETATLKCYPIPRHDTVYWYQQGPGQDPQFLISFYEKMQSDKGSIPDRFSAQQFSDYHSELNMSSLELGDSALYFCASSTIAGVIDISYNEQFFGPGTRLTVL.